This paragraph reports one TCR beta chain. This clonotype appeared a few times. Its antigen is currently not known. One base away there is no much larger clone; base qualities are not given. CDR1 LGHNA and CDR2 YNFKEQ were looked up in the germline V gene. From the cysteine through the phenylalanine, the CDR3 covers 17 amino acids. Only the CDR3 DNA stays, 51 bases, in frame from base 1. Compared with germline, V lacks 1 base and J lacks 1 base; bases without a gene match: 9. TCR alpha and beta CDR3 regions were amplified with the iRepertoire nested amplicon-rescue multiplex PCR (arm-PCR) platform from RNA. The input for one-step reverse transcription and amplification was about 100-450 ng of tissue mRNA or PBMC total RNA. Following bead purification, Illumina adapters were added by a secondary multiplex PCR, and the libraries were gel-purified between 200 and 400 bp. The libraries contained internal 6-nucleotide barcodes that were used for demultiplexing. Sequencing of the libraries was done on an Illumina MiSeq using 2x220 or 2x250 nucleotide paired-end reads. In the original analysis: Paired reads were merged using FLASH 1.2.11 and aligned with BWA-MEM to the GRCh37 human genome, and TRA and TRB reads were then extracted. V and J assignment used an IMGT-derived reference of cassette sequences and CDR3 motifs that included pseudogenes. Reads were translated in three frames, and productive CDR3s were defined by a C…FGXG motif without stop codons. Clonotypes were defined as unique combinations of V-J cassette pair and CDR3 amino acid sequence. Hamming distance filtering was applied to reads, with thresholds set by the sequence error rate of each sample in mapped regions. TCRdb handled the public reads itself, with Q25 trimming in fastp and clone calling in MiXCR, and kept productive beta chains. Duplicate CDR3 protein sequences are folded into a single record with the most common DNA and genes. These V and J calls are TCRdb output, not the study's own analysis. This sample lists a few hundred thousand distinct CDR3 sequences; more than 35% were detected once. The ten largest clones capture around 12% of the sample.

This entry belongs to a study of glioma-infiltrating T cells (dated by TCRdb to between 2015 and 2016). Notes on the research overall: The low-grade gliomas were WHO grade II oligodendrogliomas or astrocytomas, while the glioblastomas were WHO grade IV tumors sampled at initial diagnosis rather than at recurrent diagnosis. Before surgery, glioma patients were given dexamethasone for six or fewer days. To measure how far tissue and blood T-cell populations diverged, each tissue-infiltrating repertoire was compared against the peripheral blood repertoire of the same patient. Sequencing coverage of roughly 4- to 11-fold of some 910,000 peripheral T cells was targeted for blood libraries. The paired cohort was made up of three low-grade glioma patients, eight or nine primary glioblastoma patients and three non-glioma patients who contributed non-neoplastic brain tissue. The study sequenced TCR alpha- and beta-chain repertoires from glioma tissue, from non-neoplastic brain tissue and from matched peripheral blood mononuclear cells.

The paper as a whole reports these results and caveats: Group comparisons were based on small numbers of patients: three non-neoplastic, three low-grade glioma and seven to nine glioblastoma patients. VJ-independent divergence between tissue and blood was lower than expected in non-neoplastic patients but higher than expected in all gliomas, particularly low-grade gliomas. Patients with low tissue-blood divergence were marked by a signature set of shared blood CDR3 motifs, and this signature set was depleted in highly divergent patients. Very few CDR3 sequences were found to be shared between tissue and blood, and this scarcity was attributed to high CDR3 diversity and limited sampling.

Immediately after resection, surgical brain or tumor specimens were cryofrozen in liquid nitrogen, with peripheral blood cells collected concurrently. The receptor was isolated from a human donor with low-grade glioma or glioblastoma, undergoing nonglioma brain surgery, or in good health (not recorded which). Material for sequencing was glioma tissue, nonneoplastic brain tissue, or PBMCs (not recorded which). The rearrangement combines TRBV4-2 with TRBJ2-7, and 8 junction bases match TRBD2. Read as DNA, the sequence is TGTGCCAGCAGCCAAGCAATTGCTAGCGGGCCATCCTACGAGCAGTACTTC. Its translation reads: CASSQAIASGPSYEQYF.